The 22 T cell receptor beta chains below were found in one sample sequenced in a study of blood T cells in healthy people across ages. The use of a sample-barcoded 5' primer and a J-beta primer mix characterized a second PCR of roughly 6 to 11 cycles. TCRdb reprocessed the 5' RACE reads via MiXCR and lists one record per CDR3 protein. Of about 1.6 million distinct CDR3 sequences listed, roughly 30% are singletons. The specimen sequenced was blood. Every receptor here comes from a woman aged 25-40 years in good health.

V is TRBV15 and J is TRBJ1-5; D might be TRBD1 (6 bases). CDR1 is LNHNV, CDR2 YYDKDF, per germline (reference sequence). CDR3 length: 15 amino acids. V lost 5 bases, J lost 0 bases, and 11 bases lay in between. Written as DNA, the CDR3 is TGTGCCACCAGCTCACAGGGAGATAGCAATCAGCCCCAGCATTTT. Translation: CATSSQGDSNQPQHF.

There are many counts of this clonotype. The chain recombines TRBV20-1 with TRBJ2-1; D unresolved. The germline CDR1 and CDR2 sequences are DFQATT and SNEGSKA (reference sequence). Trimming removed 5 bases from V and 7 bases from J, with 12 bases in between. The CDR3 extends over 12 amino acids. In DNA form, the CDR3 reads TGCAGTGCTCCCCCGCGGCAAAATGAGCAGTTCTTC. It codes for CSAPPRQNEQFF.

This chain links TRBV28 with TRBJ2-1; 11 positions match TRBD2. This CDR3 has 15 residues. Germline trimming cut 6 bases from V and 2 bases from J; bases unmatched to any gene: 3. CDR1 and CDR2 from the germline V gene are MDHEN and SYDVKM. CDR3 residues: CASSYSGRAYNEQFF. The CDR3 bases are TGTGCCAGCAGCTATAGCGGGAGGGCCTACAATGAGCAGTTCTTC.

This clonotype was seen more than once but under ten times. This chain links TRBV6-1 with TRBJ2-3, with D possibly matching TRBD1 (6 bases). Trimming took 1 base from V and 2 from J, leaving 16 bases between them. Germline V gives CDR1 MNHNS, CDR2 SASEGT. The CDR3 loop spans 17 amino acids. The CDR3 sequence is CASSEGGQIIHTDTQYF. CDR3 coding DNA: TGTGCCAGCAGTGAAGGAGGACAGATTATTCACACAGATACGCAGTATTTT.

At least ten counts were recorded for this clonotype. The chain has TRBV20-1 and TRBJ1-6; 9 nucleotides align to TRBD1. The CDR3 sequence is 13 residues long. V lost 6 bases to trimming and J lost 8 bases; unmatched junction nucleotides: 5. Per the germline V gene, CDR1 is DFQATT and CDR2 is SNEGSKA (reference sequence). CDR3: CSAKGTGHSPLHF. The CDR3 DNA reads as TGCAGTGCCAAGGGGACAGGGCATTCACCCCTCCACTTT.

This clonotype was detected only a few times. The chain has TRBV3-1 and TRBJ2-7; 8 bases match TRBD1. Germline V lookup: CDR1 LGHDT, CDR2 YNNKEL (reference sequence). This CDR3 comprises 15 residues. Losses at the gene ends were 1 base for V and 5 bases for J; bases not matched to a gene: 7. CDR3 sequence reads: CASSQGRDRRHEQYF. In DNA, the CDR3 is TGTGCCAGCAGCCAAGGTAGGGACAGGCGCCACGAGCAGTACTTC.

The V gene is TRBV18, the J gene TRBJ2-5, with TRBD2 identical over 9 bases. Trimming cost V 6 bases and J 2 bases; bases outside gene matches: 10. CDR1 is KGHSH and CDR2 is LQKENI in the germline V gene. The CDR3 runs to 16 residues. The DNA for the CDR3 is TGTGCCAGCTCCCCAATGGGGCTAGCGGGACAAGAGACCCAGTACTTC. This sequence encodes CASSPMGLAGQETQYF.

This clonotype was counted only a few times. This chain joins TRBV12-3 or TRBV12-4 and TRBJ2-7; the match to TRBD2 covers 16 bases. The J call is doubtful: the DNA matches TRBJ2-5 better. This CDR3 comprises 18 residues. The CDR3 DNA sequence: TGTGCCAGCAGTCCAGGGACTAGCGGGGGGGCCGTTTTAGAGACCCAGTACTTC. Encoded protein: CASSPGTSGGAVLETQYF.

The chain couples TRBV18 to TRBJ1-4; weak D call: TRBD1 (5 bases). The germline V and J ends were trimmed by 2 bases and 8 bases, with 12 bases remaining between them. This CDR3 is 14 amino acids long. Per germline, CDR1 KGHSH and CDR2 LQKENI. The CDR3 loop is CASSPTGTEEKLFF. The CDR3, as DNA: TGTGCCAGCTCACCAACCGGGACGGAAGAAAAACTGTTTTTT.

CDR3 protein: CATSSKGRISNEKLFF. In DNA, the CDR3 is TGTGCCACCAGCAGTAAAGGACGGATCTCTAATGAAAAACTGTTTTTT. The chain employs TRBV15 and TRBJ1-4; D unresolved. This CDR3 is built from 16 residues. V was pared by 3 bases and J by 3 bases, with 14 bases between. The germline V gene encodes CDR1 LNHNV and CDR2 YYDKDF (reference sequence).

This clonotype was counted ten times or more. The chain uses TRBV29-1 and TRBJ2-1, with no clear D. Trimming took off 4 bases at V and 10 bases at J, with 11 bases between the two ends. The V gene's germline CDR1 is SQVTM and CDR2 ANQGSEA. The CDR3 length is 11 residues. CDR3 sequence: CSVVVLLEQFF. In DNA, the CDR3 is TGCAGCGTTGTAGTCCTGTTAGAGCAGTTCTTC.

This clonotype showed up just a few times. This chain uses TRBV18 with TRBJ1-1; D remains unclear. This CDR3 comprises 16 residues. Germline CDR1 is KGHSH and CDR2 is LQKENI. V was trimmed by 0 bases and J by 0 bases, leaving 11 bases between them. The CDR3 bases are TGTGCCAGCTCACCACCGAACGGCGAGGTGAACACTGAAGCTTTCTTT. Translating gives CASSPPNGEVNTEAFF. Together with reference TRBV18 and TRBJ1-1, the CDR3 gives the full variable domain: NAGVMQNPRHLVRRRGQEARLRCSPMKGHSHVYWYRQLPEEGLKFMVYLQKENIIDESGMPKERFSAEFPKEGPSILRIQQVVRGDSAAYFCASSPPNGEVNTEAFFGQGTRLTVV.

This clonotype was observed a single time. A much larger clonotype is one base distant, so this may be a read error. The chain uses TRBV12-3 or TRBV12-4 and TRBJ2-4, with TRBD2 matching 12 bases. This CDR3 region has 14 residues. Trimming cost V 5 bases and J 11 bases; bases outside gene matches: 7. CDR3 amino acids: CASSRTSGNLFQYF. In DNA form, the CDR3 reads TGTGCCAGCAGTCGGACTAGCGGGAACCTCTTTCAGTACTTC.

The rearrangement joins TRBV29-1 to TRBJ2-1; D not resolved. The length of the CDR3 is 12 residues. Trimming removed 4 bases at V and 2 bases at J, with 6 bases between. Germline values: CDR1 SQVTM, CDR2 ANQGSEA. CDR3 protein: CSVGTPYNEQFF. The CDR3 nucleotides are TGCAGCGTTGGAACCCCCTACAATGAGCAGTTCTTC.

This clonotype showed up many times. The rearrangement joins TRBV5-5 to TRBJ2-7, with D hard to call. Trimming shortened V by 2 bases and J by 7 bases, and 16 bases separated the two germline ends. The CDR3 sequence is 14 residues long. In germline, CDR1 is SGHKS, CDR2 YYEKEE (reference sequence). The CDR3 sequence is CASSLIWASQEQYF. CDR3 coding DNA: TGTGCCAGCAGCTTAATCTGGGCCAGCCAGGAGCAGTACTTC.

The V call is TRBV20-1, the J call TRBJ2-6, with D possibly matching TRBD2 (6 bases). V lost 3 bases and J 4 bases, leaving 19 bases between the germline ends. The germline V gene encodes CDR1 DFQATT and CDR2 SNEGSKA (reference sequence). This CDR3 is built from 17 residues. In DNA, the CDR3 is TGCAGTGCTAGTGCTAGCGTCGCTGTTTGGGGGGCCAACGTCCTGACTTTC. This translates into CSASASVAVWGANVLTF.

Worth noting for this clonotype: A much larger clone lies one base from this, so it may be a read error. The conserved final phenylalanine or tryptophan is absent from the CDR3, which likely points to a read error. The chain is built from TRBV20-1 and TRBJ2-5, with TRBD2 matching 10 bases. The CDR3 length is 15 residues. The V gene end was trimmed by 6 bases and the J gene end by 2 bases; junction bases not matched to a gene: 9. Per germline, CDR1 DFQATT and CDR2 SNEGSKA (reference sequence). CDR3 residues: CSAGLAGDFQETQYL. The CDR3, as DNA: TGCAGTGCCGGCCTAGCGGGGGACTTTCAAGAGACCCAGTACCTC.

This clonotype appeared a few times. This chain connects TRBV10-3 to TRBJ2-1, with D possibly matching TRBD2 (6 bases). CDR3 length equals 16 residues. Deletions cut 3 bases from V and 6 bases from J, with 18 bases between. Looked up from germline, CDR1 is ENHRY and CDR2 is SYGVKD. The CDR3 DNA sequence: TGTGCCATCAGTGACCCTGGGGGTAGCGGATTCAATGAGCAGTTCTTC. Its protein is CAISDPGGSGFNEQFF.

A few counts support this clonotype. The chain is built from TRBV3-1 and TRBJ1-2; D is ambiguous. Trimming shortened V by 5 bases and J by 6 bases, and 22 bases separated the two germline ends. The germline V gene encodes CDR1 LGHDT and CDR2 YNNKEL (reference sequence). The CDR3 consists of 16 residues. The CDR3 DNA sequence: TGTGCCAGCAGCGCGCAGCTAGGACCCCAAAGGCATGGCTACACCTTC. Translation: CASSAQLGPQRHGYTF.

V gene TRBV27 combines with J gene TRBJ2-1; D possibly corresponds to TRBD2 (6 bases). V lost 5 bases, J lost 14 bases, and 19 bases lay in between. This CDR3 comprises 13 residues. Germline values: CDR1 MNHEY, CDR2 SMNVEV (reference sequence). In nucleotides, the CDR3 is TGTGCCAGCAGTCCCACCTCCCCGCGGGGAGAGTTCTTC. It encodes CASSPTSPRGEFF.

In this sample, this clonotype turned up many times. The chain links TRBV7-9 to TRBJ1-5, with D unclear. V was clipped by 1 base and J by 6 bases, with 4 bases between them. CDR1 is SEHNR, CDR2 FQNEAQ, per germline (reference sequence). CDR3 length equals 12 residues. CDR3 coding DNA: TGTGCCAGCAGCTTAGAGTCTCAGCCCCAGCATTTT. Residues: CASSLESQPQHF. The variable domain in full, completed from reference TRBV7-9 and TRBJ1-5, reads DTGVSQNPRHKITKRGQNVTFRCDPISEHNRLYWYRQTLGQGPEFLTYFQNEAQLEKSRLLSDRFSAERPKGSFSTLEIQRTEQGDSAMYLCASSLESQPQHFGDGTRLSIL.

V gene TRBV4-2 combines with J gene TRBJ2-7; tentatively, D is TRBD2 (7 bases). The CDR3 has 18 amino acids. The ends were cut back, 4 bases at V and 0 bases at J, with 22 bases in the middle. Looked up from germline, CDR1 is LGHNA and CDR2 is YNFKEQ. CDR3 in DNA: TGTGCCAGCAGCCCCGCCCAATTCCGGGGGGCCAGCTCCTACGAGCAGTACTTC. This sequence encodes CASSPAQFRGASSYEQYF.